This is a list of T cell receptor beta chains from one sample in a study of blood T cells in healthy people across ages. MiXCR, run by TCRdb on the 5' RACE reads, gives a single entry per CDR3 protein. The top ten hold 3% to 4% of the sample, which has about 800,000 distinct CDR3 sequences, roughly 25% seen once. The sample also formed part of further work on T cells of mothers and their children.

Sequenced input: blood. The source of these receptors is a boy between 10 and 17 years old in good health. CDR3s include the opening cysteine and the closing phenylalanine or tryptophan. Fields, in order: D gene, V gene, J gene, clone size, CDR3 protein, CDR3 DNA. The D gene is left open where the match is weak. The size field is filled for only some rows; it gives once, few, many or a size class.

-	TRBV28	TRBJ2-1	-	CASSLFRGSSYNEQFF	TGTGCCAGCAGTTTGTTCAGGGGTAGCTCCTACAATGAGCAGTTCTTC
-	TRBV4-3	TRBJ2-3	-	CASSQDRGGSSSTDTQYF	TGCGCCAGCAGCCAAGATAGGGGCGGCAGCTCTAGCACAGATACGCAGTATTTT
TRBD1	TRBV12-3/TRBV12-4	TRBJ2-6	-	CASSFGQGAGANVLTF	TGTGCCAGCAGTTTTGGACAGGGGGCCGGGGCCAACGTCCTGACTTTC
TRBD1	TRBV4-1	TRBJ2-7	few	CASSRPGTGGEQYF	TGCGCCAGCAGCCGACCCGGGACAGGGGGTGAGCAGTACTTC
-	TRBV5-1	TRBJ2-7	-	CASSLDVWSGLAYEQYF	TGCGCCAGCAGCTTGGACGTCTGGAGCGGGCTGGCCTACGAGCAGTACTTC
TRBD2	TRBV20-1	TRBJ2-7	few	CSARDQRGRYEQYF	TGCAGTGCTAGAGATCAGCGGGGACGTTACGAGCAGTACTTC
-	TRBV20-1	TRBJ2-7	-	CSARAWDMSSYEQYF	TGCAGTGCTAGAGCCTGGGACATGAGCTCCTACGAGCAATACTTC
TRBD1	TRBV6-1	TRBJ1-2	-	CASSPDRHYGYTF	TGTGCCAGCAGCCCGGACAGGCATTATGGCTACACCTTC
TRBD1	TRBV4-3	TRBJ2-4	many	CASSQGTGGLGKNIQYF	TGCGCCAGCAGCCAGGGGACAGGGGGCCTGGGCAAAAACATTCAGTACTTC
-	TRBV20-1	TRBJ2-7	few	CSGTASSYEQYF	TGCAGTGGGACAGCCAGCTCCTACGAGCAGTACTTC
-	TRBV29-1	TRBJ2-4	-	CSVVPADLAKNIQYF	TGCAGCGTTGTTCCGGCAGACTTAGCCAAAAACATTCAGTACTTC
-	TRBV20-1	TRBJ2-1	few	CSATDINEQFF	TGCAGTGCTACGGATATCAATGAGCAGTTCTTC
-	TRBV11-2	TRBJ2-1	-	CASSLYTPLNEQFF	TGTGCCAGCAGCTTATATACTCCCCTCAATGAGCAGTTCTTC
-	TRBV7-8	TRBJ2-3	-	CASSLEGRDPSTDTQYF	TGTGCCAGCAGCTTAGAGGGCAGGGATCCTAGCACAGATACGCAGTATTTT
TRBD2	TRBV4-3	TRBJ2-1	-	CASSQDRDGRARSSYNEQFF	TGCGCCAGTAGCCAAGATCGGGACGGGAGGGCTAGGAGCTCCTACAATGAGCAGTTCTTC
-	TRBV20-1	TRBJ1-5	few	CSASVGGSVVQPQHF	TGCAGTGCTAGTGTTGGGGGGTCGGTAGTTCAGCCCCAGCATTTT